The 5 T cell receptor beta chains listed next were all sequenced from one sample in a study of OX40 agonist ivuxolimab in advanced cancers. Sequencing used immunoSEQ multiplex PCR; TCRdb keeps in-frame clones, though not all of them. This table holds tens of thousands of clones, over 65% found once. This specimen consisted of CD4+ or CD8+ T cells sorted from blood, obtained in a trial of the OX40 agonist ivuxolimab. The origin of the receptors is an adult with an advanced solid tumor such as melanoma, head and neck, liver or kidney cancer.

The chain is built from TRBV27 and TRBJ2-1, with TRBD1 as a possible D gene (7 bases). Trimming stripped 7 bases from V and 4 bases from J, with 11 bases between. This CDR3 has 13 amino acids. CDR1 is MNHEY and CDR2 is SMNVEV in the germline V gene (reference sequence). Here the CDR3 DNA reads TGTGCCAGCAAGGCAGGGGGGTACAATGAGCAGTTCTTC. Translated, it gives CASKAGGYNEQFF.

The sample holds a few counts of this clone. This chain links TRBV6-6 with TRBJ2-3; tentatively, D is TRBD2 (6 bases). The V gene lost 1 base and the J gene lost 0 bases, with 8 bases spanning the gap. Germline lookup yields CDR1 MNHNY and CDR2 SVGAGI (reference sequence). The CDR3 sequence is 15 residues long. The CDR3 region is CASSYYRGSTDTQYF. The CDR3 DNA sequence: TGTGCCAGCAGTTACTATCGGGGGAGCACAGATACGCAGTATTTT.

The chain recombines TRBV29-1 with TRBJ2-3; TRBD2 agrees at 7 bases. Germline V gene lookup returns CDR1 SQVTM and CDR2 ANQGSEA. The CDR3 has 17 residues. V gave up 3 bases and J gave up 0 bases; unmatched junction bases: 12. The DNA for the CDR3 is TGCAGCGTTGACCAACTACCATCCGGGGGGAGCACAGATACGCAGTATTTT. Its protein is CSVDQLPSGGSTDTQYF.

The chain has TRBV10-3 and TRBJ1-2; TRBD1 matches 8 bases. The CDR3 runs 16 residues. Trimming took 0 bases from V and 4 from J; bases not matched to a gene: 7. The germline CDR1 and CDR2 sequences are ENHRY and SYGVKD. CDR3 loop: CAISESENRGGYGYTF. In DNA, the CDR3 is TGTGCCATCAGTGAGTCGGAGAACAGGGGGGGCTATGGCTACACCTTC.

This chain connects TRBV5-5 to TRBJ1-5; D may be TRBD1 (5 bases). V lost 4 bases to trimming and J lost 1 base, with 9 bases between them. The CDR3 totals 14 residues. Looked up from germline, CDR1 is SGHKS and CDR2 is YYEKEE (reference sequence). CDR3 loop: CASSPRGSNQPQHF. CDR3 bases: TGTGCCAGCAGCCCGAGGGGAAGCAATCAGCCCCAGCATTTT. The full variable domain, rest sourced from reference TRBV5-5 and TRBJ1-5, is DAGVTQSPTHLIKTRGQQVTLRCSPISGHKSVSWYQQVLGQGPQFIFQYYEKEERGRGNFPDRFSARQFPNYSSELNVNALLLGDSALYLCASSPRGSNQPQHFGDGTRLSIL.